This T cell receptor beta chain is from a study of T cells after yellow fever vaccination. Study in general: Fractions with few cells were prepared using SMART-Seq v4 Ultra Low Input.

The ends were cut back, 5 bases at V and 6 bases at J, with 20 bases in the middle. This CDR3 is built from 16 residues. CDR1 is MNHNS and CDR2 is SASEGT in the germline V gene. Study-level results: Clones that expanded after primary vaccination mostly reappeared after the booster (roughly 97% CD4, roughly 90% CD8).

This clonotype was detected a few times. Its antigen is still unknown. TCRdb processed the 5' RACE reads anew with MiXCR; each CDR3 protein has one entry. The table records 150,000 to 200,000 distinct CDR3 sequences, about 6% of them present only once. This sample comprised CD4+ T cells sorted from PBMCs, obtained on the day of the first yellow fever vaccination. The rearrangement joins TRBV6-1 to TRBJ2-1; TRBD1 or TRBD2 may be the D gene (5 bases each). The receptor comes from a man younger than 30 who received the YFV17D yellow fever vaccine. The CDR3 spells CASSKPRQMRGNEQFF. The CDR3 DNA reads as TGTGCCAGCAGTAAACCTCGACAGATGAGGGGCAATGAGCAGTTCTTC.